Below, 22 T cell receptor beta chains from the same sample are listed, as sequenced in a study of CD8+ T cells in alopecia areata. Documented treatment: oral pan-JAK inhibitor, 5-10 mg twice daily. Reverse transcribed after extraction, RNA yielded cDNA as the sequencing template. The table came from immunoSEQ multiplex PCR; TCRdb's copy has only in-frame clones and leaves some out. The data contain 110,000 or so clones, roughly three fifths of them singletons. Sequences were derived from CD4+ T cells sorted from blood, sampled at week 24, from a patient treated with tofacitinib. The receptors here all came from a human donor with alopecia areata.

This clone has a handful of counts. The genes are TRBV29-1 and TRBJ1-1; a possible D gene is TRBD1 (5 bases). V dropped 7 bases and J dropped 4 bases, with 13 bases sitting between them. Germline lookup yields CDR1 SQVTM and CDR2 ANQGSEA. The CDR3 loop spans 12 amino acids. CDR3 DNA: TGCAGCGCCAAAGACAGCCCCACTGAAGCTTTCTTT. Translated, it gives CSAKDSPTEAFF.

The J gene is TRBJ2-5, the V gene TRBV10-3; tentatively, D is TRBD1 or TRBD2 (5 bases each). This CDR3 spans 12 amino acids. Germline-derived CDR1 and CDR2 are ENHRY and SYGVKD. V was trimmed by 4 bases and J by 7 bases, leaving 10 bases between them. Here the CDR3 reads CAISGGERTQYF. As DNA, the CDR3 is TGTGCCATCAGTGGAGGGGAGCGGACCCAGTACTTC.

The chain is built from TRBV11-2 and TRBJ1-2; TRBD1 is a possible D gene (5 bases). Trimming cost V 5 bases and J 0 bases, with 16 bases left between them. Germline V lookup: CDR1 SGHAT, CDR2 FQNNGV. The CDR3 is 16 residues long. The CDR3 protein is CASSAEGRLANYGYTF. CDR3 coding DNA: TGTGCCAGCAGCGCCGAGGGACGCCTAGCTAACTATGGCTACACCTTC.

There are a few counts of this clone. Other nucleotide sequences in the sample specify the same CDR3. CDR3 nucleotides: TGTGCCAGCAGCTTGAGGGGAGCGGGAAATGAGCAGTTCTTC. The encoded protein is CASSLRGAGNEQFF. This rearrangement joins TRBV5-6 to TRBJ2-1; 7 nucleotides agree with TRBD2. V lost 1 base and J lost 7; bases outside the gene matches: 5. Germline values: CDR1 SGHDT, CDR2 YYEEEE. This CDR3 contains 14 residues. The entire variable domain, with the rest obtained from reference TRBV5-6 and TRBJ2-1, is as follows: DAGVTQSPTHLIKTRGQQVTLRCSPKSGHDTVSWYQQALGQGPQFIFQYYEEEERQRGNFPDRFSGHQFPNYSSELNVNALLLGDSALYLCASSLRGAGNEQFFGPGTRLTVL.

This chain links TRBV5-1 with TRBJ2-5; 9 nucleotides align to TRBD2. Germline V gene sequence: CDR1 SGHRS, CDR2 YFSETQ. The CDR3 runs to 17 residues. Trimming at V came to 0 bases and at J to 4 bases, leaving 10 bases not matched to a gene. CDR3 DNA: TGCGCCAGCAGCTTGGGACCTCAGCGGGGGGCCGCAGAGACCCAGTACTTC. Protein product: CASSLGPQRGAAETQYF.

This clone has just a few counts. The chain couples TRBV29-1 to TRBJ2-2, with 9 bases matching TRBD1. CDR3 length equals 14 residues. The V gene end was trimmed by 7 bases and the J gene end by 5 bases; junction bases not matched to a gene: 8. The germline CDR1 and CDR2 sequences are SQVTM and ANQGSEA. The CDR3 DNA is TGCAGCGCCGCCGGGACAGGGATAACCGGGGAGCTGTTTTTT. Protein: CSAAGTGITGELFF.

The DNA of the CDR3 is TGTGCCAGCAGCTTCATCGGACAGGGTAATTCACCCCTCCACTTT. Its translation: CASSFIGQGNSPLHF. V and J are TRBV5-6 and TRBJ1-6, with 8 bases lining up with TRBD1. The germline CDR1 and CDR2 sequences are SGHDT and YYEEEE. Trimming cost V 2 bases and J 6 bases; bases outside gene matches: 4. CDR3 length: 15 residues.

This chain uses TRBV6-5 with TRBJ1-1; possible D gene TRBD1, 5 bases. Germline V gene lookup returns CDR1 MNHEY and CDR2 SVGAGI. The CDR3 contains 15 residues. V lost 0 bases, J lost 5 bases, and 13 bases lay in between. This chain's CDR3 is CASSYSYTGGTEAFF. As DNA, the CDR3 is TGTGCCAGCAGTTACTCGTACACAGGCGGGACTGAAGCTTTCTTT.

This chain joins TRBV6-5 and TRBJ2-7; D call uncertain. Trimming took 2 bases from V and 3 from J, leaving 8 bases between them. The CDR3 has 13 residues. CDR1 is MNHEY, CDR2 SVGAGI, per germline. CDR3 bases: TGTGCCAGCAGTTACCCAGGTTTCTACGAGCAGTACTTC. Amino acid sequence: CASSYPGFYEQYF.

This clone was seen a handful of times. The V gene is TRBV30, the J gene TRBJ1-4; D is undetermined. V gave up 2 bases and J gave up 12 bases, with 13 bases separating them. Germline V lookup: CDR1 GTSNPN, CDR2 SVGIG (reference sequence). CDR3 length: 12 amino acids. The CDR3 loop reads CAWSPLAKELFF. DNA for the CDR3: TGTGCCTGGAGTCCCCTCGCGAAGGAACTGTTTTTT.

The chain has TRBV19 and TRBJ2-7; 12 bases map to TRBD2. The V gene end was trimmed by 7 bases and the J gene end by 7 bases; junction bases not matched to a gene: 8. Germline CDR1 LNHDA, CDR2 SQIVND (reference sequence). The CDR3 has 14 residues. Here the CDR3 DNA reads TGTGCCAGTACCTGGACTAGCGGGGTCGGGGAGCAGTACTTC. Amino acids: CASTWTSGVGEQYF.

This clone has only one observation. The chain has TRBV7-2 and TRBJ1-1; 8 nucleotides line up with TRBD1. V shed 3 bases, J shed 1 base, and the junction held 7 bases outside the gene matches. The CDR3 length is 16 residues. Germline V gene lookup returns CDR1 SGHTA and CDR2 FQGNSA. The CDR3: CASSFTRDRRNTEAFF. The CDR3 DNA reads TGTGCCAGCAGCTTTACCAGGGACAGGCGGAACACTGAAGCTTTCTTT.

This clone was observed a single time. The J gene is TRBJ2-7, the V gene TRBV7-2; D is possibly TRBD1 (5 bases). The V end lost 4 bases, the J end lost 0 bases, and 16 bases lay between the germline ends. Germline V gives CDR1 SGHTA, CDR2 FQGNSA. This CDR3 is 16 amino acids long. This CDR3 reads CASSSTAAGYSYEQYF. The CDR3 coding sequence is TGTGCCAGCAGCTCAACGGCGGCAGGGTACTCCTACGAGCAGTACTTC.

This clone has just a few counts. The chain is built from TRBV27 and TRBJ2-7, with 8 bases that match TRBD1. V trimming: 5 bases; J trimming: 3 bases; junction bases outside the gene matches: 6. The CDR3 has 14 amino acids. Germline assignment: CDR1 MNHEY and CDR2 SMNVEV (reference sequence). The CDR3 loop reads CASSPRTGFYEQYF. In nucleotides, the CDR3 is TGTGCCAGCAGTCCACGGACAGGGTTCTACGAGCAGTACTTC.

The chain employs TRBV5-6 and TRBJ1-2; D not resolved. V was cut by 3 bases and J by 2 bases, with 11 bases left in between. CDR1 is SGHDT and CDR2 is YYEEEE in the germline V gene. CDR3 length: 14 residues. CDR3: CASSSPALNYGYTF. The CDR3 nucleotides read TGTGCCAGCAGCTCCCCTGCGCTGAACTATGGCTACACCTTC.

The chain's CDR3 is CAIGQGPSGANVLTF. CDR3 coding DNA: TGTGCCATCGGACAGGGGCCCTCTGGGGCCAACGTCCTGACTTTC. The V call is TRBV10-3, the J call TRBJ2-6; 9 positions agree with TRBD1. The germline gives CDR1 ENHRY, CDR2 SYGVKD. V dropped 8 bases and J dropped 0; count of bases not matched to a gene: 2. The CDR3 contains 15 residues.

The V gene is TRBV6-6, the J gene TRBJ2-7; 9 bases align to TRBD1. Trimming removed 5 bases from V and 3 bases from J; junction bases left unmatched: 8. The CDR3 has 15 residues. Per the germline V gene, CDR1 is MNHNY and CDR2 is SVGAGI (reference sequence). In nucleotides, the CDR3 is TGTGCCAGCAGTGGCGCCGAGGGACAGGGCTACGAGCAGTACTTC. Its protein is CASSGAEGQGYEQYF.

The gene calls are TRBV5-1 and TRBJ1-6; D gene uncertain. Germline V gives CDR1 SGHRS, CDR2 YFSETQ. The CDR3 runs 17 residues. V lost 1 base and J lost 3, with 14 bases in between. CDR3 bases: TGCGCCAGCAGCTTGTCACCAGCCCTTCTCTATAATTCACCCCTCCACTTT. Encoded protein: CASSLSPALLYNSPLHF.

The chain couples TRBV6-1 to TRBJ1-1; no clear D gene. From germline, CDR1 is MNHNS and CDR2 SASEGT. V was shortened by 6 bases and J by 2 bases, with 10 bases between the two germline ends. The CDR3 extends over 13 amino acids. The CDR3 spells CASRTPANTEAFF. The CDR3 bases are TGTGCCAGCAGGACCCCAGCTAACACTGAAGCTTTCTTT.

The J gene is TRBJ2-3, the V gene TRBV30; TRBD1 is a possible D gene (6 bases). Germline CDR1 and CDR2: GTSNPN and SVGIG (reference sequence). This CDR3 has 14 amino acids. V gave up 7 bases and J gave up 2 bases, with 16 bases separating them. The CDR3 protein is CASSLGQPTDTQYF. The CDR3 nucleotides are TGTGCCTCGTCCCTTGGACAGCCCACAGATACGCAGTATTTT. Supplemented by reference TRBV30 and TRBJ2-3, the full variable domain reads SQTIHQWPATLVQPVGSPLSLECTVEGTSNPNLYWYRQAAGRGLQLLFYSVGIGQISSEVPQNLSASRPQDRQFILSSKKLLLSDSGFYLCASSLGQPTDTQYFGPGTRLTVL.

V is TRBV5-1 and J is TRBJ2-7, with 10 bases lining up with TRBD2. With 1 base clipped from V and 0 bases from J, the junction kept 4 bases outside the gene matches. Per germline, CDR1 SGHRS and CDR2 YFSETQ. This CDR3 has 16 amino acids. DNA for the CDR3: TGCGCCAGCAGCTTGAGTAGCGGGGGGACCTCCTACGAGCAGTACTTC. Amino acids: CASSLSSGGTSYEQYF.

V and J are TRBV5-1 and TRBJ2-3, with TRBD2 matching 10 bases. This CDR3 region has 15 residues. After removal of 4 bases from V and 4 bases from J, the junction contained 6 bases not matched to a gene. The V gene's germline CDR1 is SGHRS and CDR2 YFSETQ. CDR3 sequence (DNA): TGCGCCAGCAGCACCCTAGCGGGGGAGGCAGATACGCAGTATTTT. This codes for CASSTLAGEADTQYF.